Below, 6 T cell receptor beta chains from the same sample are listed, as sequenced in a study of a mutant IDH1 vaccine in newly diagnosed glioma. Libraries were prepared by immunoSEQ multiplex PCR; TCRdb keeps only in-frame clonotypes and omits some of them. The sample yields tens of thousands of clones, about 87% seen once. For these receptors, no antigen is known. Indicated time point: week 5, during vaccination. Vaccinated patients received 300 ug of mutant IDH1 20-mer peptide per dose, with topical imiquimod. Material: PBMCs, obtained from a glioma patient whose treatment included an IDH1 peptide vaccine. The source of these receptors is a woman in her 40s with glioma.

The chain is built from TRBV5-1 and TRBJ2-5, with TRBD1 matching 9 bases. Germline V gene lookup returns CDR1 SGHRS and CDR2 YFSETQ. V lost 0 bases and J lost 0; bases outside the gene matches: 3. There are 16 residues in the CDR3. The CDR3 sequence is CASSLAGTGYQETQYF. In DNA form, the CDR3 reads TGCGCCAGCAGCTTGGCCGGGACAGGGTACCAAGAGACCCAGTACTTC. The complete variable domain, with remaining parts taken from reference TRBV5-1 and TRBJ2-5, reads KAGVTQTPRYLIKTRGQQVTLSCSPISGHRSVSWYQQTPGQGLQFLFEYFSETQRNKGNFPGRFSGRQFSNSRSEMNVSTLELGDSALYLCASSLAGTGYQETQYFGPGTRLLVL.

This clone was seen a single time. The chain recombines TRBV15 with TRBJ1-2, with no clear D. V gave up 0 bases and J gave up 2 bases, with 4 bases separating them. This CDR3 has 13 amino acids. From germline, CDR1 is LNHNV and CDR2 YYDKDF (reference sequence). The CDR3: CATSRDLNYGYTF. As DNA, the CDR3 is TGTGCCACCAGCAGAGACTTAAACTATGGCTACACCTTC.

In this sample, this clone turned up a few times. The chain has TRBV15 and TRBJ1-4, with TRBD1 matching 7 bases. From germline, CDR1 is LNHNV and CDR2 YYDKDF (reference sequence). V shed 5 bases and J 4 bases; nucleotides not matched to a gene: 4. The CDR3 consists of 14 residues. The CDR3 DNA follows: TGTGCCACCAGCGACGACAGGGTTAATGAAAAACTGTTTTTT. Translating gives CATSDDRVNEKLFF.

The J gene is TRBJ2-1, the V gene TRBV5-6; D perhaps matches TRBD2 (6 bases). The CDR3 is 14 amino acids. CDR1 and CDR2 (germline): SGHDT, YYEEEE. Deletions cut 5 bases from V and 7 bases from J, with 16 bases between. Here the CDR3 DNA reads TGTGCCAGCAGACTCTGGCGGGGAAGGAATGAGCAGTTCTTC. Its protein is CASRLWRGRNEQFF.

The chain is built from TRBV7-2 and TRBJ1-5; possibly TRBD1 for D (5 bases). The CDR3 length is 19 residues. The germline V gene encodes CDR1 SGHTA and CDR2 FQGNSA. With 5 bases removed from V and 0 bases from J, the gap between germline ends came to 23 bases. The CDR3 DNA is TGTGCCAGCAGCCAAGGGACGGCTTTATCTCCCAATAGCAATCAGCCCCAGCATTTT. This codes for CASSQGTALSPNSNQPQHF. Looking up the rest from reference TRBV7-2 and TRBJ1-5 gives the full variable domain: GAGVSQSPSNKVTEKGKDVELRCDPISGHTALYWYRQSLGQGLEFLIYFQGNSAPDKSGLPSDRFSAERTGGSVSTLTIQRTQQEDSAVYLCASSQGTALSPNSNQPQHFGDGTRLSIL.

This clone was found once. This chain connects TRBV15 to TRBJ2-3, with unresolved D. CDR1 LNHNV and CDR2 YYDKDF come from the germline V gene (reference sequence). V was trimmed by 0 bases and J by 0 bases, leaving 4 bases between them. The CDR3 extends over 14 amino acids. The CDR3 nucleotides read TGTGCCACCAGCAGAGAGGACAGCACAGATACGCAGTATTTT. This sequence encodes CATSREDSTDTQYF.